The rows below give T cell receptor beta chains drawn from one sample of a study of regulatory T cells. TCRdb keeps only in-frame clones here, not all; method: immunoSEQ multiplex PCR. Of roughly 15,000 clones listed, around 90% are singletons. The sample comprised CD8+ T cells sorted from blood. The receptors stem from a person aged 18 to 30 with CD3G deficiency. The CDR3 runs from the conserved cysteine through the conserved F or W.

TRBJ2-5 | TRBV4-1 | CASSPGRGFQETQYF
TRBJ1-2 | TRBV4-1 | CASSHPGTGGYGYTF
TRBJ1-2 | TRBV11-2 | CASGQGAGGYTF
TRBJ2-1 | TRBV6-6 | CASSYPGGYNEQFF
TRBJ2-7 | TRBV28 | CASSLRTGSYEQYF
TRBJ2-5 | TRBV7-6 | CASSPSKNQETQYF
TRBJ1-2 | TRBV28 | CASSETGHGGYGYTF
TRBJ2-1 | TRBV27 | CASSLWAYNEQFF
TRBJ1-1 | TRBV5-1 | CASSLYQGGKTEAFF
TRBJ1-1 | TRBV4-1 | CASSQDQLGRTEAFF
TRBJ1-6 | TRBV5-6 | CASSPAGNSPLHF
TRBJ2-1 | TRBV7-8 | CASSSNNEQFF
TRBJ2-6 | TRBV6-1 | CASSEWRPPGANVLTF
TRBJ1-1 | TRBV19 | CASSAAYTEAFF
TRBJ2-5 | TRBV4-3 | CASSQGVWVGETQYF
TRBJ2-5 | TRBV28 | CASSFGRGQGHEETQYF
TRBJ2-7 | TRBV5-6 | CASSAEYPYEQYF
TRBJ2-7 | TRBV4-2 | CASSQEGTGGLEQYF
TRBJ1-4 | TRBV4-1 | CASSLGSLAGGKLFF
TRBJ1-2 | TRBV4-1 | CASSQGQPTFYGYTF
TRBJ1-1 | TRBV18 | CASSPTRFQVENTEAFF
TRBJ2-2 | TRBV7-3 | CASSIRQDTGELFF
TRBJ2-7 | TRBV28 | CASSLDGGMAYEQYF
TRBJ1-5 | TRBV4-1 | CASSQEGGLGNQPQHF
TRBJ2-3 | TRBV9 | CASSPQAGETDTQYF
TRBJ2-3 | TRBV25-1 | CASSESWLAATTDTQYF
TRBJ2-1 | TRBV19 | CASSWSYNEQFF
TRBJ1-5 | TRBV27 | CASSSSPDQPQHF
TRBJ2-1 | TRBV10-3 | CAISESNLNEQFF